In this sample, the clone carrying this T cell receptor beta chain turned up once. These data are taken from a study of blood T cell repertoires in COVID-19. Turning to the study itself: The United States, Italy and Spain provided the acute and convalescent COVID-19 samples. Sample material is recorded as cDNA or gDNA derived from T cells, B-cell-depleted T cells, or PBMCs.

Study processing details: Scientists estimated how many nucleated cells there were by amplifying reference gene primers. TCRdb keeps only in-frame clones here, not all; method: immunoSEQ multiplex PCR. The V and J calls and clone size come from that table; D and trimming were worked out from the DNA. The sample has 200,000 to 250,000 clones; approximately 86% are singletons. The V gene's germline CDR1 is SGHVS and CDR2 FQNEAQ. V dropped 4 bases and J dropped 2 bases, with 15 bases sitting between them. This CDR3 comprises 15 residues. Material for sequencing was peripheral blood. This clonotype was sampled from a man between 18 and 29 years old with active or convalescent COVID-19. The chain has TRBV7-8 and TRBJ2-7, with no clear D. This chain's CDR3 is CASSWSPSQTYEQYF. In DNA, the CDR3 is TGTGCCAGCAGCTGGAGTCCGTCCCAGACCTACGAGCAGTACTTC. The variable domain in full, with the rest retrieved from reference TRBV7-8 and TRBJ2-7, is GAGVSQSPRYKVAKRGQDVALRCDPISGHVSLFWYQQALGQGPEFLTYFQNEAQLDKSGLPSDRFFAERPEGSVSTLKIQRTQQEDSAVYLCASSWSPSQTYEQYFGPGTRLTVT.